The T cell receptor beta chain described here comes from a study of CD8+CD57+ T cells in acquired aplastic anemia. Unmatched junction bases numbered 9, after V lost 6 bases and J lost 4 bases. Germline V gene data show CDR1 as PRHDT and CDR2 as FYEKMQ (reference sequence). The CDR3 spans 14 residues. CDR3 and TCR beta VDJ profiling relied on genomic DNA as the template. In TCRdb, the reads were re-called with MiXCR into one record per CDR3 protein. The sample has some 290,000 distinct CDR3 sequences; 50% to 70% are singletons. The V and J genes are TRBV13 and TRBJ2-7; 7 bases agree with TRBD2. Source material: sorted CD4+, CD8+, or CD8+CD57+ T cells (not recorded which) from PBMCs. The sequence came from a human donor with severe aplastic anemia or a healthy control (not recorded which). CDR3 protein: CASRPRGEGYEQYF. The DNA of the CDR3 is TGTGCCAGCAGACCCCGAGGGGAGGGGTACGAGCAGTACTTC.